These 29 T cell receptor beta chains came from one sample sequenced in a study of shared clonotypes between healthy human individuals. Terminally differentiated effector memory CD45RA+ cells were excluded by CCR7 positive selection of CD45RO-negative cells. TCRdb keeps only in-frame clones here, not all; method: immunoSEQ multiplex PCR. The sample has over 2,000,000 clones; just over 90% are singletons. The source material was naive CD8+ T cells from PBMCs. Every receptor here comes from a man between 18 and 29 years old in good health. Some clones in this sample may be carry-over from other donors' samples.

This clone was found once. V gene TRBV9 combines with J gene TRBJ2-5; 11 nucleotides align to TRBD2. CDR3 size: 18 residues. Germline V gene sequence: CDR1 SGDLS, CDR2 YYNGEE. Trimming cost V 4 bases and J 5 bases; bases outside gene matches: 16. Here the CDR3 DNA reads TGTGCCAGCAGCCCCGGATTAGCGGGAGGGCCCGCAGGGGAGACCCAGTACTTC. It yields the protein CASSPGLAGGPAGETQYF.

This clone occurred once. The chain links TRBV15 to TRBJ2-7; 7 positions match TRBD2. Germline CDR1 and CDR2: LNHNV and YYDKDF (reference sequence). With V trimmed by 0 bases and J by 3 bases, 11 bases remained unmatched. This CDR3 spans 17 amino acids. The CDR3 here is CATSRDPGREGYYEQYF. The CDR3 DNA is TGTGCCACCAGCAGAGATCCTGGAAGGGAGGGATACTACGAGCAGTACTTC.

The rearrangement links TRBV7-3 to TRBJ2-1; perhaps TRBD2 as D (5 bases). V was clipped by 2 bases and J by 8 bases, with 7 bases between them. CDR1 SGHTA and CDR2 FQGTGA come from the germline V gene. This CDR3 has 12 amino acids. The CDR3 is CASSLGGDEQFF. The CDR3 coding sequence is TGTGCCAGCAGCTTAGGAGGCGATGAGCAGTTCTTC.

V and J are TRBV27 and TRBJ1-2; 9 nucleotides line up with TRBD1. CDR1 MNHEY and CDR2 SMNVEV come from the germline V gene (reference sequence). V trimming: 5 bases; J trimming: 7 bases; junction bases outside the gene matches: 14. The CDR3 runs 16 residues. CDR3: CASSPSQGARSFGYTF. CDR3 nucleotides: TGTGCCAGCAGTCCCTCACAGGGGGCGCGCTCCTTTGGCTACACCTTC.

The V call is TRBV29-1, the J call TRBJ2-2, with TRBD2 as a possible D gene (6 bases). Between the trimmed V and J ends, which lost 7 bases and 5 bases, there was a span of 8 bases. CDR3 length: 11 amino acids. The germline V gene encodes CDR1 SQVTM and CDR2 ANQGSEA. The CDR3 spells CSGGVTGELFF. The CDR3 coding sequence is TGCAGCGGGGGGGTTACCGGGGAGCTGTTTTTT.

The V call is TRBV29-1, the J call TRBJ2-2; D not resolved. Germline V CDR1 and CDR2: SQVTM, ANQGSEA. V shed 4 bases and J shed 7 bases, with 7 bases lying between them. The CDR3 is 11 amino acids. CDR3 region: CSVASFGELFF. Written as DNA, the CDR3 is TGCAGCGTTGCGTCGTTCGGGGAGCTGTTTTTT.

The chain employs TRBV27 and TRBJ2-1; TRBD2 aligns across 9 bases. The CDR3 covers 16 residues. CDR1 and CDR2 (germline): MNHEY, SMNVEV (reference sequence). J gave up 8 bases and V 5 bases, and 13 bases lay outside the gene matches. For the CDR3, the DNA is TGTGCCAGCAGTACGCTAACGGGACTAGCCAGCGATGAGCAGTTCTTC. It translates to CASSTLTGLASDEQFF.

This chain connects TRBV29-1 to TRBJ2-1, with 10 bases matching TRBD2. The CDR3 covers 13 residues. CDR1 is SQVTM, CDR2 ANQGSEA, per germline. Trimming took 6 bases from V and 5 from J; bases not matched to a gene: 4. The CDR3 here is CSVLAGENNEQFF. The CDR3 DNA is TGCAGCGTGCTAGCGGGAGAAAACAATGAGCAGTTCTTC.

The chain has TRBV7-9 and TRBJ2-7; TRBD2 might be the D (6 bases). The germline V gene encodes CDR1 SEHNR and CDR2 FQNEAQ (reference sequence). The CDR3 sequence is 17 residues long. Trimming removed 4 bases at V and 0 bases at J, with 19 bases between. The CDR3 here is CASSSGLAAWSSYEQYF. The CDR3 region has the DNA TGTGCCAGCAGCTCTGGCTTAGCGGCCTGGAGCTCCTACGAGCAGTACTTC.

This chain uses TRBV7-8 with TRBJ1-1, with unresolved D. The CDR3 length is 18 residues. From germline, CDR1 is SGHVS and CDR2 FQNEAQ. Between the trimmed V and J ends, which lost 5 bases and 8 bases, there was a span of 30 bases. The CDR3 sequence is CASSPRSYVRMEDEEAFF. In nucleotides, the CDR3 is TGTGCCAGCAGCCCCCGTTCCTACGTACGAATGGAGGATGAAGAAGCTTTCTTT.

The chain joins TRBV4-2 to TRBJ1-1; weak D call: TRBD1 (6 bases). Germline CDR1 LGHNA, CDR2 YNFKEQ. The CDR3 consists of 18 residues. The V and J ends lost 0 bases and 0 bases respectively, with 17 bases between them. The CDR3 nucleotides read TGTGCCAGCAGCCAAGAAGAACAGGGCTTTTACATGAACACTGAAGCTTTCTTT. This sequence encodes CASSQEEQGFYMNTEAFF.

The rearrangement links TRBV2 to TRBJ2-5, with D perhaps TRBD1 or TRBD2 (5 bases each). The CDR3 has 15 amino acids. The germline CDR1 and CDR2 sequences are SNHLY and FYNNEI. The V end lost 0 bases, the J end lost 5 bases, and 13 bases lay between the germline ends. In nucleotides, the CDR3 is TGTGCCAGCAGTGAAGCGGTTTTTGAGGGGGAGACCCAGTACTTC. Amino acids: CASSEAVFEGETQYF. The variable domain in full, with the rest retrieved from reference TRBV2 and TRBJ2-5, is EPEVTQTPSHQVTQMGQEVILRCVPISNHLYFYWYRQILGQKVEFLVSFYNNEISEKSEIFDDQFSVERPDGSNFTLKIRSTKLEDSAMYFCASSEAVFEGETQYFGPGTRLLVL.

J is TRBJ2-1 and V is TRBV9; TRBD2 aligns across 9 bases. V lost 1 base and J lost 4; bases outside the gene matches: 12. The CDR3 runs to 18 residues. Germline V gives CDR1 SGDLS, CDR2 YYNGEE. The CDR3 spells CASSVSSRMRGGYNEQFF. The CDR3 nucleotides read TGTGCCAGCAGCGTATCATCCCGCATGCGGGGGGGGTACAATGAGCAGTTCTTC.

V gene TRBV7-9 combines with J gene TRBJ2-7; 8 nucleotides align to TRBD2. The length of the CDR3 is 15 residues. Per germline, CDR1 SEHNR and CDR2 FQNEAQ (reference sequence). Trimming removed 5 bases from V and 7 bases from J; junction bases left unmatched: 13. This CDR3 is CASSPPPDGRVEQYF. CDR3 nucleotides: TGTGCCAGCAGCCCCCCTCCCGACGGGAGGGTTGAGCAGTACTTC.

This chain links TRBV5-1 with TRBJ2-7, with TRBD1 matching 8 bases. The CDR3 runs 18 residues. The V gene end was trimmed by 3 bases and the J gene end by 1 base; junction bases not matched to a gene: 15. Germline CDR1 SGHRS, CDR2 YFSETQ. The chain's CDR3 is CASSSTPLQGGLSYEQYF. CDR3 bases: TGCGCCAGCAGCTCAACCCCATTACAGGGGGGCCTATCCTACGAGCAGTACTTC. Supplemented by reference TRBV5-1 and TRBJ2-7, the full variable domain reads KAGVTQTPRYLIKTRGQQVTLSCSPISGHRSVSWYQQTPGQGLQFLFEYFSETQRNKGNFPGRFSGRQFSNSRSEMNVSTLELGDSALYLCASSSTPLQGGLSYEQYFGPGTRLTVT.

The gene calls are TRBV9 and TRBJ2-3; 10 bases agree with TRBD2. V lost 0 bases to trimming and J lost 0 bases; unmatched junction nucleotides: 4. Germline CDR1 is SGDLS and CDR2 is YYNGEE. This CDR3 is built from 17 residues. As DNA, the CDR3 is TGTGCCAGCAGCGTAGGAGCGACTAGCGGGAGCACAGATACGCAGTATTTT. Translating gives CASSVGATSGSTDTQYF.

V usage is TRBV11-1 and J usage is TRBJ2-3; tentatively, D is TRBD2 (6 bases). Germline V CDR1 and CDR2: SGHAT, FQDESV (reference sequence). This CDR3 has 15 residues. V shed 2 bases and J shed 0 bases, with 9 bases lying between them. The CDR3, as DNA: TGTGCCAGCAGCTTACGGCGGGGTAGCACAGATACGCAGTATTTT. This gives the protein CASSLRRGSTDTQYF.

This clone is a singleton in its sample. The chain's CDR3 is CASTLRAPSYNEQFF. In nucleotides, the CDR3 is TGTGCCAGCACCCTGCGAGCCCCCTCCTACAATGAGCAGTTCTTC. This chain uses TRBV27 with TRBJ2-1; no clear D. The ends were cut back, 7 bases at V and 0 bases at J, with 13 bases in the middle. Per the germline V gene, CDR1 is MNHEY and CDR2 is SMNVEV (reference sequence). The CDR3 has 15 residues.

This clone occurred once. V is TRBV2 and J is TRBJ1-2, with unresolved D. The germline V gene has CDR1 SNHLY and CDR2 FYNNEI. There are 12 residues in the CDR3. V lost 8 bases and J lost 5, with 12 bases in between. The CDR3 DNA reads as TGTGCCAGCGTTGGAATAGAGTATGGCTACACCTTC. It codes for CASVGIEYGYTF.

In the case of this clone: Other DNA sequences from this sample encode an identical CDR3 as well. The genes are TRBV27 and TRBJ2-7; no firm D call. Between the trimmed V and J ends, which lost 2 bases and 3 bases, there was a span of 8 bases. This CDR3 is built from 13 residues. CDR1 MNHEY and CDR2 SMNVEV come from the germline V gene (reference sequence). In DNA form, the CDR3 reads TGTGCCAGCAGTTTACACAGTAGCTACGAGCAGTACTTC. This encodes CASSLHSSYEQYF.

J is TRBJ2-5 and V is TRBV5-1; D is unclear. The germline V gene encodes CDR1 SGHRS and CDR2 YFSETQ. The CDR3 runs 13 residues. V gave up 4 bases and J gave up 3 bases, with 10 bases separating them. The CDR3 reads CASSIYPEETQYF. The CDR3 DNA reads TGCGCCAGCAGCATATATCCGGAAGAGACCCAGTACTTC.

The CDR3 loop reads CASSLWTGAFF. The CDR3 DNA sequence: TGTGCCAGTAGTCTTTGGACAGGCGCTTTCTTT. The chain employs TRBV19 and TRBJ1-1, with TRBD1 matching over 7 bases. The J segment lost 11 bases and the V segment lost 5 bases, leaving 5 bases of the junction unmatched. Germline V gene sequence: CDR1 LNHDA, CDR2 SQIVND (reference sequence). This CDR3 region has 11 residues.

The J gene is TRBJ2-7, the V gene TRBV5-1, with 7 bases aligning to TRBD1. Germline-derived CDR1 and CDR2 are SGHRS and YFSETQ. CDR3 size: 14 residues. J was trimmed by 7 bases and V by 5 bases; bases with no gene match: 12. The DNA of the CDR3 is TGCGCCAGCAGATTAAGGACAGGCCTGGGGGAGCAGTACTTC. Its translation is CASRLRTGLGEQYF.

The chain is built from TRBV27 and TRBJ2-7; possible D gene TRBD2, 5 bases. The V end was cut by 0 bases, the J end by 4 bases, with 13 bases between. In germline, CDR1 is MNHEY, CDR2 SMNVEV (reference sequence). The CDR3 runs 15 residues. The chain's CDR3 is CASSLSAGIVYEQYF. The CDR3, as DNA: TGTGCCAGCAGTTTATCAGCCGGGATTGTATACGAGCAGTACTTC.

The chain couples TRBV28 to TRBJ1-1, with 9 bases identical to TRBD1. The CDR3 totals 14 residues. Germline assignment: CDR1 MDHEN and CDR2 SYDVKM. V was clipped by 5 bases and J by 4 bases; unmatched bases: 5. The CDR3 DNA follows: TGTGCCAGCAGTCCCGGGACAGGGTTCACTGAAGCTTTCTTT. This translates into CASSPGTGFTEAFF.

The chain employs TRBV27 and TRBJ2-2, with 12 positions matching TRBD2. The CDR3 is 15 residues long. With V trimmed by 5 bases and J by 4 bases, 2 bases remained unmatched. Per germline, CDR1 MNHEY and CDR2 SMNVEV (reference sequence). The CDR3: CASSQTSGGTGELFF. Here the CDR3 DNA reads TGTGCCAGCAGTCAGACTAGCGGGGGCACCGGGGAGCTGTTTTTT.

V gene TRBV18 combines with J gene TRBJ2-1; weak D call: TRBD2 (6 bases). V was shortened by 3 bases and J by 2 bases, with 11 bases between the two germline ends. Germline V CDR1 and CDR2: KGHSH, LQKENI. This CDR3 has 15 residues. The CDR3 is CASSPAGSAYNEQFF. The CDR3 coding sequence is TGTGCCAGCTCACCGGCCGGGAGCGCCTACAATGAGCAGTTCTTC.

The rearrangement links TRBV11-2 to TRBJ2-7; D gene unclear. V was shortened by 2 bases and J by 11 bases, with 13 bases between the two germline ends. Germline CDR1 reads SGHAT; CDR2 reads FQNNGV. The length of the CDR3 is 12 residues. Here the CDR3 reads CASSLSPAQEYF. DNA of the CDR3: TGTGCCAGCAGCTTATCTCCAGCGCAGGAGTACTTC.

In regard to this clone: The same CDR3 is also encoded by other DNA sequences in this sample. This chain joins TRBV27 and TRBJ1-2; D perhaps matches TRBD1 (5 bases). V was shortened by 2 bases and J by 5 bases, with 6 bases between the two germline ends. CDR3 length equals 12 residues. Germline V gene lookup returns CDR1 MNHEY and CDR2 SMNVEV (reference sequence). The chain's CDR3 is CASSLEGYGYTF. The CDR3 DNA reads as TGTGCCAGCAGTTTAGAGGGGTATGGCTACACCTTC.